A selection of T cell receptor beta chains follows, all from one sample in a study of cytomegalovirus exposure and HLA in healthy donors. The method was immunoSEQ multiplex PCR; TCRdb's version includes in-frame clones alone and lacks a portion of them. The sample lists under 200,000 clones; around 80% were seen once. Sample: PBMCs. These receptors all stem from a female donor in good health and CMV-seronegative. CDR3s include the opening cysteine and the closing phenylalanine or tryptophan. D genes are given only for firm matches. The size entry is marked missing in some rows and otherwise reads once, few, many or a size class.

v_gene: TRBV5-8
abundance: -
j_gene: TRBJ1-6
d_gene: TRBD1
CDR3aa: CASSRGQDNSPLHF
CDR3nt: TGTGCCAGCAGCCGGGGACAGGATAATTCACCCCTCCACTTT

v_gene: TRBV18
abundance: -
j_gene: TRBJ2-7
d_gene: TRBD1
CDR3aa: CASSPGTGSSYEQYF
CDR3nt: TGTGCCAGCTCACCCGGGACAGGCAGCTCCTACGAGCAGTACTTC

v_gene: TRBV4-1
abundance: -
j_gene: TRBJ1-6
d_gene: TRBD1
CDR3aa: CASSPDRASYNSPLHF
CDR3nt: TGCGCCAGCAGCCCCGACAGGGCTTCCTATAATTCACCCCTCCACTTT

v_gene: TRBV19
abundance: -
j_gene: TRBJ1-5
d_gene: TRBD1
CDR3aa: CASSQGGGAQHF
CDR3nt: TGTGCCAGTAGCCAGGGGGGAGGAGCCCAGCATTTT

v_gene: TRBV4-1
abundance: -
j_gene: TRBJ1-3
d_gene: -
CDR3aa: CASSQARGDTYSGNTIYF
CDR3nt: TGCGCCAGCAGCCAAGCCCGAGGGGACACGTACTCTGGAAACACCATATATTTT

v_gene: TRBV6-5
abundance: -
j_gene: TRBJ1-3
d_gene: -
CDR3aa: CASSTPDLRGNTIYF
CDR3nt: TGTGCCAGCAGTACCCCCGATCTGAGAGGAAACACCATATATTTT

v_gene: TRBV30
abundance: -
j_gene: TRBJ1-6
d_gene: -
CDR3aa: CAWTGSYNSPLHF
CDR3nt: TGTGCCTGGACAGGCTCCTATAATTCACCCCTCCACTTT

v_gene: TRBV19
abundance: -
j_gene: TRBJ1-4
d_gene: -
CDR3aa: CASSTNPRPGEKLFF
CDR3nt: TGTGCCAGTAGTACTAACCCCCGTCCGGGGGAAAAACTGTTTTTT

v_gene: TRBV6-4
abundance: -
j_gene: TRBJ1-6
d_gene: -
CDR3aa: CASSQGSLGSPLHF
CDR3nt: TGTGCCAGCAGTCAGGGAAGCCTTGGGTCACCCCTCCACTTT

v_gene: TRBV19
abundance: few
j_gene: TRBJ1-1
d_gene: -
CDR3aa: CASRLTENTEAFF
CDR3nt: TGTGCCAGTAGGTTGACAGAGAACACTGAAGCTTTCTTT

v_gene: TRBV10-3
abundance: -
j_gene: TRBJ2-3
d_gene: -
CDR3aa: CAIRTTGIGSTDTQYF
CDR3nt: TGTGCCATCAGGACAACAGGAATTGGGAGCACAGATACGCAGTATTTT

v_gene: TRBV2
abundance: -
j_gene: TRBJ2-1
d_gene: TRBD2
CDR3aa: CASSVELAGAITEQFF
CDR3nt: TGTGCCAGCAGTGTCGAACTAGCGGGAGCGATTACCGAGCAGTTCTTC

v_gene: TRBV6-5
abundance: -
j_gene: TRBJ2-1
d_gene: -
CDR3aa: CFRFGVCSYNEQFF
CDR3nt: TGTTTCCGTTTCGGGGTATGCTCCTACAATGAGCAGTTCTTC

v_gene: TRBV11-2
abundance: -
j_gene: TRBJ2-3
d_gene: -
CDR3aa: CASSSFTDTQYF
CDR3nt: TGTGCCAGCAGCTCGTTCACAGATACGCAGTATTTT

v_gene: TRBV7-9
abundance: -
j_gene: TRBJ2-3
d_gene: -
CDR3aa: CASSRGGGTDTQYF
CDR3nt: TGTGCCAGCAGCCGAGGGGGGGGGACAGATACGCAGTATTTT

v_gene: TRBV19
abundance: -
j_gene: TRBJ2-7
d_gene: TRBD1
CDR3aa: CASEGQGADEQYF
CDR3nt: TGTGCCAGCGAGGGACAGGGGGCGGACGAGCAGTACTTC

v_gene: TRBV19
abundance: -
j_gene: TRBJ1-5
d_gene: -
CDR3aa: CASTRESRGPQHF
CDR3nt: TGTGCCAGTACACGGGAATCCCGTGGGCCCCAGCATTTT

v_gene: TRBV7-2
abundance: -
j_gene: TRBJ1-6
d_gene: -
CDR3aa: CASSGGGGSYSPLHF
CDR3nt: TGTGCCAGCAGCGGGGGCGGGGGGAGCTATTCACCCCTCCACTTT

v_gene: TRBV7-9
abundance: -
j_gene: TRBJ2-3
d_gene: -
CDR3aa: CASSNMAGRTDTQYF
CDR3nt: TGTGCCAGCAGCAACATGGCGGGTCGCACAGATACGCAGTATTTT

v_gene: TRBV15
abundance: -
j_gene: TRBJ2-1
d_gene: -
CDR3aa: CATSRYTNNEQFF
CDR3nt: TGTGCCACCAGCAGGTACACAAACAATGAGCAGTTCTTC

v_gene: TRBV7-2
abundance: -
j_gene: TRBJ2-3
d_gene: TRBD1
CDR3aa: CASSGRDRDTQYF
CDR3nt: TGTGCCAGCAGCGGCCGGGACAGGGATACGCAGTATTTT

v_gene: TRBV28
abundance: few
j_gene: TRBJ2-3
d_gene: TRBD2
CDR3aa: CASSASGTNTDTQYF
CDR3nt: TGTGCCAGCAGTGCTTCCGGGACTAACACAGATACGCAGTATTTT

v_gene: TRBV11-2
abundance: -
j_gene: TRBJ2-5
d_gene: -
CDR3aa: CASSLVAPPGETQYF
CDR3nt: TGTGCCAGCAGCTTAGTTGCCCCTCCGGGGGAGACCCAGTACTTC

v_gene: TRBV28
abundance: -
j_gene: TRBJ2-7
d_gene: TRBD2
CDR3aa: CASSYSAGGIEQYF
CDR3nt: TGTGCCAGCAGTTATTCTGCGGGAGGGATTGAGCAGTACTTC

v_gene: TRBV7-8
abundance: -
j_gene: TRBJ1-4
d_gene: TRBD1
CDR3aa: CASSLFGGGAGNEKLFF
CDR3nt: TGTGCCAGCAGCTTATTTGGAGGGGGCGCCGGTAATGAAAAACTGTTTTTT

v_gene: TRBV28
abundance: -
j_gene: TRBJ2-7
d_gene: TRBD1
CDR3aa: CASSLRRGPAYEQYF
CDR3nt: TGTGCCAGCAGTTTAAGAAGGGGGCCCGCCTACGAGCAGTACTTC